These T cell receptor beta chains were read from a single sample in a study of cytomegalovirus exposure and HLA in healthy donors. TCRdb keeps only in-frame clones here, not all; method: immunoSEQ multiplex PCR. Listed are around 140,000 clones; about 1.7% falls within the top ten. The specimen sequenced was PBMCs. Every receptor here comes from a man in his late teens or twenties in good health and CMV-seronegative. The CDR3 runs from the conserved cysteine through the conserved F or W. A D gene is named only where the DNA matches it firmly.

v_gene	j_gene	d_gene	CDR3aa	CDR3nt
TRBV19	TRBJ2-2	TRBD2	CASSPGLAGLRGGELFF	TGTGCCAGTAGCCCCGGACTAGCGGGGCTCCGAGGCGGGGAGCTGTTTTTT
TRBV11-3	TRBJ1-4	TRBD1	CASSLGGTANEKLFF	TGTGCCAGCAGCTTAGGTGGGACAGCAAATGAAAAACTGTTTTTT
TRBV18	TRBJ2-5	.	CASSSGTQETQYF	TGTGCCAGCTCATCCGGTACTCAAGAGACCCAGTACTTC
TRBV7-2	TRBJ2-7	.	CASSFGSNYEQYF	TGTGCCAGCAGCTTTGGGAGTAACTACGAGCAGTACTTC
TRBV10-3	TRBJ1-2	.	CAITGQNYGYTF	TGTGCCATCACCGGACAGAACTATGGCTACACCTTC
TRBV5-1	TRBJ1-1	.	CASSLVGAPEAFF	TGCGCCAGCAGCTTGGTGGGGGCTCCCGAAGCTTTCTTT
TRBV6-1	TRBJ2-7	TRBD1	CASSVPTGTTYEQYF	TGTGCCAGCAGTGTCCCGACAGGGACCACCTACGAGCAGTACTTC
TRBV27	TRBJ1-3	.	CASRAQGISGNTIYF	TGTGCCAGCAGAGCTCAGGGAATCTCTGGAAACACCATATATTTT
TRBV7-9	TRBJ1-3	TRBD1	CASSFYRGLSASTGNTIYF	TGTGCCAGCAGCTTCTACAGGGGGCTTAGTGCTTCGACTGGAAACACCATATATTTT
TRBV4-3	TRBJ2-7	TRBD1	CASSQARQGYEQYF	TGCGCCAGCAGCCAAGCCCGACAGGGCTACGAGCAGTACTTC
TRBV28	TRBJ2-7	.	CASRYQVASYEQYF	TGTGCCAGCAGGTACCAGGTTGCATCCTACGAGCAGTACTTC
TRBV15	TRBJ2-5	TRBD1	CATSRDSNTGTGVETQYF	TGTGCCACCAGCAGAGACTCCAACACCGGGACAGGGGTGGAGACCCAGTACTTC
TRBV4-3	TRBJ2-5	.	CASSQVERGETQYF	TGCGCCAGCAGCCAAGTAGAGCGAGGAGAGACCCAGTACTTC
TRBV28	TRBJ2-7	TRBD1	CASSPRDRVSYEQYF	TGTGCCAGCAGTCCTCGGGACAGGGTCTCCTACGAGCAGTACTTC
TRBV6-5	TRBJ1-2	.	CASRRQGGYTF	TGTGCCAGCAGGCGCCAGGGCGGCTACACCTTC
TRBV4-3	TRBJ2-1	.	CASSPLGGYNEQFF	TGCGCCAGCAGCCCTCTGGGGGGATACAATGAGCAGTTCTTC
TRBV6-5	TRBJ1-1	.	CASKTEGVGITEAFF	TGTGCCAGCAAAACAGAGGGGGTCGGTATCACTGAAGCTTTCTTT
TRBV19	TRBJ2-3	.	CASSIPGHWGDTQYF	TGTGCCAGTAGTATCCCGGGACACTGGGGGGATACGCAGTATTTT
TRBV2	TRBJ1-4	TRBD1	CASTGGDREGTEKLFF	TGTGCCAGCACGGGAGGGGACAGGGAGGGCACCGAAAAACTGTTTTTT
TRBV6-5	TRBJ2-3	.	CASGRGDTQYF	TGTGCCAGCGGGCGGGGAGATACGCAGTATTTT
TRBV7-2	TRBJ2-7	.	CASSLADYYEQYF	TGTGCCAGCAGCTTAGCAGACTACTACGAGCAGTACTTC
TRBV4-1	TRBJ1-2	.	CASSQDLWGRSFYGYTF	TGCGCCAGCAGCCAAGATCTTTGGGGGCGGTCCTTTTATGGCTACACCTTC
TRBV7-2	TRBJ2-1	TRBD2	CASSSAGGLWQAEQFF	TGTGCCAGCAGTTCAGCGGGGGGGCTTTGGCAAGCTGAGCAGTTCTTC
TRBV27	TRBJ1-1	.	CASSFGYTTHTEAFF	TGTGCCAGCAGTTTCGGGTATACCACCCACACTGAAGCTTTCTTT
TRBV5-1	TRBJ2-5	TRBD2	CASSFGTSGLQETQYF	TGCGCCAGCAGCTTCGGGACTAGCGGATTACAAGAGACCCAGTACTTC
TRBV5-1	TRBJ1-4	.	CASSRVPQGTNEKLFF	TGCGCCAGCAGCCGCGTCCCACAGGGAACTAATGAAAAACTGTTTTTT
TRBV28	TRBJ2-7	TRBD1	CASSRTGEWYEQYF	TGTGCCAGCAGCCGGACAGGGGAGTGGTACGAGCAGTACTTC
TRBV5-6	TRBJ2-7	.	CASRISGTRDTFSYEQYF	TGTGCCAGCAGAATATCGGGGACCCGGGACACCTTTTCCTACGAGCAGTACTTC
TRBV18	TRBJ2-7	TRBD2	CASSLLAGVPHEQYF	TGTGCCAGCTCCCTTCTAGCGGGAGTCCCCCACGAGCAGTACTTC
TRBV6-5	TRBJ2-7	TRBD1	CASSYLGQGPSEQYF	TGTGCCAGCAGTTACTTGGGACAGGGGCCCTCCGAGCAGTACTTC
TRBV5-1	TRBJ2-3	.	CASSLRGLPNTDTQYF	TGCGCCAGCAGCCTAAGGGGACTTCCAAACACAGATACGCAGTATTTT
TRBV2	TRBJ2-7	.	CATAKDSTPYEQYF	TGTGCCACCGCGAAGGACAGTACCCCCTACGAGCAGTACTTC
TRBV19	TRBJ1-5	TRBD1	CASNTGGYQPQHF	TGTGCCAGCAATACAGGGGGCTATCAGCCCCAGCATTTT
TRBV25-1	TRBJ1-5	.	CASSDFGEQPQHF	TGTGCCAGCAGTGATTTTGGTGAGCAGCCCCAGCATTTT
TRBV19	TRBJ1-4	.	CASSPGGNEKLFF	TGTGCCAGTAGTCCGGGAGGTAATGAAAAACTGTTTTTT
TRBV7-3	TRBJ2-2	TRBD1	CASSQDRGRTGELFF	TGTGCCAGCAGCCAGGACAGGGGGAGGACCGGGGAGCTGTTTTTT
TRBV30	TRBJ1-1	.	CAWSPPPGEAEAFF	TGTGCCTGGAGTCCTCCTCCAGGGGAAGCTGAAGCTTTCTTT
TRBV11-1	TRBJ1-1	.	CASSLVRGGTEAFF	TGTGCCAGCAGCTTAGTGAGGGGGGGGACTGAAGCTTTCTTT
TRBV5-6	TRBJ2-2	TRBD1	CASSLGTVSTGELFF	TGTGCCAGCAGCTTAGGGACAGTGAGCACCGGGGAGCTGTTTTTT
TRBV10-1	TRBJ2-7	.	CASSNRVAYEQYF	TGCGCCAGCAGCAACCGGGTAGCCTACGAGCAGTACTTC
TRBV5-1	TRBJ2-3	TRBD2	CASSRLGRDTDTQYF	TGCGCCAGCAGCCGGCTGGGGAGGGACACAGATACGCAGTATTTT